The TCR beta chain under discussion was sequenced for a study of OX40 agonist ivuxolimab in advanced cancers. Per the germline V gene, CDR1 is SGHRS and CDR2 is YFSETQ. The ends were cut back, 0 bases at V and 3 bases at J, with 10 bases in the middle. This CDR3 is 16 amino acids long. Assay used: immunoSEQ multiplex PCR; TCRdb lists only in-frame clones, some missing. The profile shows roughly 64,000 clones, roughly 80% of them singletons. The clonotype originates from an adult with an advanced solid tumor such as melanoma, head and neck, liver or kidney cancer. The sequences come from CD4+ or CD8+ T cells sorted from blood, collected in a trial of the OX40 agonist ivuxolimab. The gene calls are TRBV5-1 and TRBJ1-6; no clear D. This chain's CDR3 is CASSLELGFYNSPLHF. The DNA for the CDR3 is TGCGCCAGCAGCTTGGAATTGGGGTTCTATAATTCACCCCTCCACTTT.